This T cell receptor beta chain stems from a study of cytomegalovirus exposure and HLA in healthy donors. Points from the study as a whole: According to a subsequent analysis, TCR clusters identified in the first cohort showed a tendency to co-occur across the approximately 120 validation repertoires.

In the case of this clone: What it recognizes is unknown.

Using immunoSEQ multiplex PCR, the repertoire was profiled, and TCRdb retains in-frame clones only, with some absent. The sample includes about 200,000 clones, 65% to 90% of them seen just once. Germline assignment: CDR1 MNHEY and CDR2 SVGAGI. The germline V and J ends were trimmed by 2 bases and 8 bases, with 18 bases remaining between them. The CDR3 consists of 16 residues. This chain joins TRBV6-5 and TRBJ1-4; D is possibly TRBD1 (6 bases). The receptor was derived from a woman in her twenties or thirties in good health and CMV-seropositive. Sequenced: PBMCs. CDR3 in amino acids: CASSYGPGGAREKLFF. The CDR3 DNA reads TGTGCCAGCAGTTACGGACCCGGGGGGGCGAGGGAAAAACTGTTTTTT.